The 7 T cell receptor beta chains listed next were all sequenced from one sample in a study of T cell responses to AZD1222 COVID-19 vaccine. Measured with immunoSEQ multiplex PCR; TCRdb has only the in-frame clones, and not every one. Of about 120,000 clones in the sample, 70% to 90% were seen once. The sequenced sample was peripheral blood, obtained 28 days after the second AZD1222 dose. The receptors come from an adult who received the AZD1222 COVID-19 vaccine.

The V call is TRBV18, the J call TRBJ1-1; TRBD1 agrees at 9 bases. V lost 5 bases, J lost 2 bases, and 3 bases stayed unmatched. There are 14 residues in the CDR3. Germline CDR1 KGHSH, CDR2 LQKENI. DNA for the CDR3: TGTGCCAGCTCATCGGGACAGGGAAACACTGAAGCTTTCTTT. It is translated as CASSSGQGNTEAFF.

The chain employs TRBV30 and TRBJ1-5, with D tentatively TRBD1 (5 bases). V gave up 5 bases and J gave up 7 bases, with 15 bases separating them. The V gene's germline CDR1 is GTSNPN and CDR2 SVGIG (reference sequence). The CDR3 has 13 residues. CDR3 sequence reads: CAWEPGQGQPQHF. CDR3 sequence (DNA): TGTGCCTGGGAACCAGGGCAAGGGCAGCCCCAGCATTTT.

The chain recombines TRBV2 with TRBJ2-1; D is undetermined. The CDR3 contains 12 residues. The V and J ends lost 8 bases and 0 bases respectively, with 5 bases between them. The germline CDR1 and CDR2 sequences are SNHLY and FYNNEI. The CDR3 sequence: CASWSSYNEQFF. The CDR3 DNA sequence: TGTGCCAGCTGGAGCTCCTACAATGAGCAGTTCTTC.

The V and J genes are TRBV10-2 and TRBJ2-2; TRBD2 might be the D (5 bases). The CDR3 length is 16 residues. CDR1 is WSHSY, CDR2 SAAADI, per germline. Trimming took 5 bases from V and 1 from J, leaving 14 bases between them. The CDR3 DNA reads as TGCGCCAGCAGTAGGAAGGGAGCCGGGAACACCGGGGAGCTGTTTTTT. Translation gives CASSRKGAGNTGELFF.

The chain combines TRBV9 with TRBJ2-3; TRBD2 matches 9 bases. The CDR3 contains 15 residues. Germline CDR1 SGDLS, CDR2 YYNGEE. V dropped 3 bases and J dropped 1; count of bases not matched to a gene: 3. This CDR3 reads CASSAPSGGTDTQYF. The CDR3 DNA is TGTGCCAGCAGCGCTCCTAGCGGGGGCACAGATACGCAGTATTTT. Drawing the rest from reference TRBV9 and TRBJ2-3, the complete variable domain is DSGVTQTPKHLITATGQRVTLRCSPRSGDLSVYWYQQSLDQGLQFLIQYYNGEERAKGNILERFSAQQFPDLHSELNLSSLELGDSALYFCASSAPSGGTDTQYFGPGTRLTVL.

The V call is TRBV28, the J call TRBJ1-4, with D tentatively TRBD1 (6 bases). The V gene lost 7 bases and the J gene lost 8 bases, with 23 bases spanning the gap. Germline values: CDR1 MDHEN, CDR2 SYDVKM. This CDR3 contains 16 residues. CDR3 DNA: TGTGCCAGCACCTCGCCGGGTACAGGGAGGAGGGAAAAACTGTTTTTT. Protein sequence: CASTSPGTGRREKLFF.

The V and J genes are TRBV28 and TRBJ1-3, with 8 bases identical to TRBD1. This CDR3 region has 14 residues. The germline V gene encodes CDR1 MDHEN and CDR2 SYDVKM. J gave up 8 bases and V 5 bases, and 8 bases lay outside the gene matches. CDR3: CASSLQGQVDTIYF. The DNA for the CDR3 is TGTGCCAGCAGTCTCCAGGGACAGGTGGACACCATATATTTT.